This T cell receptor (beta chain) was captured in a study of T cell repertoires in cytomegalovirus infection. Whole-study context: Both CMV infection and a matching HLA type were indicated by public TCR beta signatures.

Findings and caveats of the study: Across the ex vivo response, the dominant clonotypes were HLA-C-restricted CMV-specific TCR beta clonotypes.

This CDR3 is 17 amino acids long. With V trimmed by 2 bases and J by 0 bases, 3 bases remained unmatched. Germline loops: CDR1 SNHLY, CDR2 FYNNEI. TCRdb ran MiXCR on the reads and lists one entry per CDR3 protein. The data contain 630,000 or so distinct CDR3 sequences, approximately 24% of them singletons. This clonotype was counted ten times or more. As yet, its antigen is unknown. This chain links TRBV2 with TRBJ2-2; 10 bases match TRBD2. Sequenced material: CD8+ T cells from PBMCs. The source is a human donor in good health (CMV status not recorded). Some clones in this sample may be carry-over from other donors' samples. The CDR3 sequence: CASSERLAGANTGELFF. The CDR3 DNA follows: TGTGCCAGCAGTGAAAGGCTAGCGGGAGCGAACACCGGGGAGCTGTTTTTT.